Shown below are 12 T cell receptor beta chains from a single sample sequenced in a study of sequential checkpoint blockade in melanoma. The treatment is: randomized to nivolumab then ipilimumab (arm A) or the reverse (arm B). Sequencing was performed with immunoSEQ multiplex PCR; in TCRdb, only in-frame clones are kept and a portion is missing. In the table there are about 40,000 clones, roughly four fifths of which are singletons. The sample here was CD8+ T cells sorted from blood (inferred from file names), taken from a patient given nivolumab and ipilimumab in sequence. The receptors were gathered from a human donor with melanoma.

The rearrangement uses TRBV4-1 and TRBJ2-7; a possible D gene is TRBD2 (6 bases). The germline V gene has CDR1 MGHRA and CDR2 YSYEKL. Trimming stripped 0 bases from V and 2 bases from J, with 11 bases between. The CDR3 spans 15 residues. Written as DNA, the CDR3 is TGCGCCAGCAGCCAAGATCAGGAGGGCGCCTACGAGCAGTACTTC. Residues: CASSQDQEGAYEQYF.

The rearrangement links TRBV6-1 to TRBJ2-2; 7 nucleotides agree with TRBD1. This CDR3 is built from 15 residues. V lost 0 bases, J lost 6 bases, and 4 bases stayed unmatched. Germline V lookup: CDR1 MNHNS, CDR2 SASEGT. The CDR3 DNA follows: TGTGCCAGCAGTGAAGCGTCAGGGGGTTCCGGGGAGCTGTTTTTT. Translation: CASSEASGGSGELFF.

This chain links TRBV5-6 with TRBJ2-7, with TRBD2 identical over 12 bases. V lost 2 bases to trimming and J lost 1 base; unmatched junction nucleotides: 4. This CDR3 is built from 16 residues. CDR1 is SGHDT and CDR2 is YYEEEE in the germline V gene. The CDR3 here is CASSFLGLAGSYEQYF. The CDR3 coding sequence is TGTGCCAGCAGCTTCTTAGGACTAGCGGGATCCTACGAGCAGTACTTC.

The rearrangement links TRBV29-1 to TRBJ2-7, with TRBD1 as a possible D gene (5 bases). V lost 7 bases, J lost 0 bases, and 13 bases lay in between. Germline V lookup: CDR1 SQVTM, CDR2 ANQGSEA. The CDR3 covers 13 residues. CDR3 nucleotide sequence: TGCAGCGCAAGTCAGGGCCTCTCCTACGAGCAGTACTTC. It specifies CSASQGLSYEQYF.

This clone was counted a few times. This chain links TRBV19 with TRBJ1-6; 11 bases are shared with TRBD1. The CDR3 has 14 residues. Germline lookup yields CDR1 LNHDA and CDR2 SQIVND (reference sequence). The J segment lost 12 bases and the V segment lost 5 bases, leaving 6 bases of the junction unmatched. CDR3 amino acids: CASSSDRGRLPLHF. The CDR3, as DNA: TGTGCCAGTAGTTCGGACAGGGGGCGATTACCCCTCCACTTT.

In its sample, this clone is large. The CDR3 loop reads CASSLDQGGEQYF. The CDR3 nucleotides read TGTGCCAGCAGCTTAGATCAGGGGGGCGAGCAGTACTTC. The genes are TRBV7-8 and TRBJ2-7, with D possibly TRBD1 on 7 matching bases. Germline values: CDR1 SGHVS, CDR2 FQNEAQ. This CDR3 is 13 amino acids long. V was clipped by 1 base and J by 6 bases, with 10 bases between them.

This clone has a single count. V and J are TRBV5-1 and TRBJ1-2; possible D gene TRBD1, 5 bases. The CDR3 is made up of 13 amino acids. Trimming left V 5 bases short and J 2 bases short, with 10 bases between. CDR1 and CDR2 from the germline V gene are SGHRS and YFSETQ. The CDR3 DNA is TGCGCCAGCAGGGAGGGACCAAACTATGGCTACACCTTC. Encoded protein: CASREGPNYGYTF.

The chain couples TRBV7-9 to TRBJ1-1; 10 bases are a match to TRBD1. Losses at the gene ends were 5 bases for V and 7 bases for J; bases not matched to a gene: 7. CDR1 is SEHNR and CDR2 is FQNEAQ in the germline V gene (reference sequence). The CDR3 is made up of 14 amino acids. CDR3 sequence: CASSPRQGAIEAFF. CDR3 nucleotides: TGTGCCAGCAGCCCCCGACAGGGGGCAATTGAAGCTTTCTTT.

The chain couples TRBV4-2 to TRBJ2-7; perhaps TRBD2 as D (5 bases). Trimming took off 0 bases at V and 2 bases at J, with 14 bases between the two ends. This CDR3 contains 16 residues. Germline values: CDR1 LGHNA, CDR2 YNFKEQ. The CDR3 DNA follows: TGTGCCAGCAGCCAAGATTGGGCTAGCTTGCCCTACGAGCAGTACTTC. Translating gives CASSQDWASLPYEQYF.

The chain employs TRBV27 and TRBJ2-5, with 9 bases fitting TRBD1. CDR1 is MNHEY, CDR2 SMNVEV, per germline (reference sequence). This CDR3 is built from 14 residues. V lost 4 bases to trimming and J lost 7 bases; unmatched junction nucleotides: 7. CDR3 sequence (DNA): TGTGCCAGCAGTTCCGGACAGGGGATTGGGACCCAGTACTTC. It is translated as CASSSGQGIGTQYF.

This chain links TRBV28 with TRBJ2-3; the D gene is possibly TRBD2 (5 bases). The CDR3 is made up of 16 amino acids. The V gene's germline CDR1 is MDHEN and CDR2 SYDVKM. V dropped 1 base and J dropped 0 bases, with 11 bases sitting between them. DNA for the CDR3: TGTGCCAGCAGTTTATACGAGGGAGCTAGCACAGATACGCAGTATTTT. Amino acids: CASSLYEGASTDTQYF.

In its sample, this clone was seen a few times. V usage is TRBV19 and J usage is TRBJ2-7, with 7 bases matching TRBD1. The CDR3 loop spans 14 amino acids. The V segment lost 2 bases and the J segment 4 bases; nucleotides outside the gene matches: 5. The germline V gene encodes CDR1 LNHDA and CDR2 SQIVND (reference sequence). The CDR3 DNA sequence: TGTGCCAGTAGTATAAAAGGGGGCTGGTACGAGCAGTACTTC. As protein: CASSIKGGWYEQYF.